This TCR beta chain was observed in a study of cytomegalovirus exposure and HLA in healthy donors (dated 2017 in TCRdb). With respect to the entire study: According to an earlier analysis of a few hundred of the donors, about 180 million T cells yielded 90 million to 130 million unique TCR beta sequences and around 300 Gb of sequence data. Donor age, sex, ethnicity and CMV serostatus were compiled alongside the repertoire data. A later genetic analysis took genome-wide SNP genotypes for about 65% of the 666 donors and used that subset as a discovery cohort. About 5 DR-DQ haplotypes were handled as single units for association and clustering, since linkage in the cohort was strong. Among the 398 genotyped donors, around 81% belonged to the genetic ancestry cluster associated with self-reported Caucasian donors. The aim of the study was to test whether cataloging public T cell receptors could identify signatures of past pathogen exposure. Along with the roughly 700-subject first cohort, a separate validation cohort of over a hundred different subjects was used. The T cell repertoires of 666 subjects were profiled by immunosequencing and related to cytomegalovirus serostatus. In an earlier analysis of a few hundred of the donors, high-throughput TCR beta sequencing was used to judge whether each TCR beta V gene segment behaved as functional or pseudogenic. Among 398 genotyped donors of the cohort, an average of roughly 240,000 unique TCR beta nucleotide sequences were sequenced per donor, roughly 20% of them non-productive. The number of donors typed differed by locus, with roughly 620-630 for A, B, C, DRB1 and DQB1, approximately 500 for DQA1, 600 to 610 for DPA1, and approximately 470 for DPB1. A later analysis re-examined previously published TCR beta repertoires from more than 650 donors and added high-resolution HLA genotyping to investigate patterns of TCR occurrence. HLA typing included class I and class II loci at four-digit resolution. An early release that covered about 600 HLA-typed donors contained 300 to 350 gigabases of sequencing data and about 84 million unique TCR sequences. Rather than using new phenotypic data, the later analysis identified candidate immune exposures from TCR beta sequences and from how often those sequences occurred across donors. All discovery cohort repertoires had been generated on a single sequencing platform. To predict cytomegalovirus infection status, the study brought together high-throughput TCR immunosequencing, statistical association of individual TCRs with disease status, and machine learning.

Overall study outcomes, separate from this receptor: Because the 87-base-pair reads could not distinguish some IMGT-functional V segments, including TRBV6-2 and TRBV6-3, those segments were excluded. A further reported finding was that TCR beta sequences accurately predicted the HLA-A and HLA-B alleles for most subjects in the first cohort. Most TCR sequences were observed very rarely across donors, whereas some public TCRs were present in many individuals. HLA typing was unavailable for some donors at each locus, so association tests used only the typed subset. Cytomegalovirus status was reported to be diagnosed by the classifier with high specificity and sensitivity in both the original and validation cohorts. According to the authors, the approach could potentially be generalized to other disease states and immunological phenotypes. Because counts were too low, about 17 rarely observed V segments, including chromosome 9 orphons, were excluded from the earlier analysis of about 500 of the donors. Three of the identified cytomegalovirus-associated TCR beta chains were confirmed in vitro to be specific for cytomegalovirus antigens. According to a later analysis, TCR association rates differed among HLA loci, with DRB1 alleles showing the most associated TCRs and HLA-C alleles showing the fewest. Most CMV-associated TCR beta chains appeared to be HLA-restricted in a later analysis, and the HLA associations seemed to be driven largely by CMV exposure. CMV serostatus was the only immune exposure information available for the cohort. An association between a missense DCLRE1C variant and V-gene and J-gene trimming of TCR beta chains was found in a later genetic analysis and replicated in an independent cohort. In a later genetic analysis, fewer N-insertions in productive TCRs were reported among donors in an Asian-associated ancestry cluster than the roughly 640-donor mean. Linkage disequilibrium might explain the correlated functional status among segregating V segments, but an unknown experimental factor could not be excluded. When HLA alleles, especially DR and DQ, strongly co-occurred, attributing TCR associations to individual alleles was difficult. The sequencing pipeline was judged likely to have produced a cluster of highly shared sequence variants as a technical artifact. The cohort was sequenced for TCR beta chains only, and without alpha or paired-chain data the features that could be detected were limited. According to a later analysis, parvovirus B19, influenza, CMV and Epstein-Barr virus appeared linked to several top co-occurrence clusters. Compared with equally common non-associated chains, HLA-associated TCR beta chains in a later analysis were more clonally expanded and had lower generation probabilities. Sequencing depth was assumed to be roughly uniform across donors in the presence/absence analyses, though that assumption may not hold. Specific HLA alleles were associated with 18,000 or so TCR beta sequences at a false discovery rate of 0.05 in a later analysis. In the study, 164 TCR beta chains were listed as associated with cytomegalovirus. In an earlier analysis of 587 of the donors, most TCR beta V segments appeared in productive rearrangements about 90% or about 30% of the time, broadly matching IMGT annotations.

From the cysteine up to the phenylalanine, the CDR3 has a length of 13 residues. CDR3 DNA only is kept here, 39 bases in frame from base 1. As encoded in the germline V gene, CDR1 is SQVTM while CDR2 is ANQGSEA. A distance of 12 bases separates the germline ends of V and J, which lose 6 bases and 1 base respectively. This clone was recorded once. It lacks a known antigen. The sample holds no much larger clone one base away, and base qualities are not on file. In total, just over 650 healthy bone marrow donors made up the cohort. Cohort members were all nominally healthy when sampled, although unrecorded immune exposures were likely present. The donor was CMV seropositive and was included in the group of around 300 seropositive cohort members. A peripheral blood sample was provided by each donor, and peripheral blood mononuclear cells were used for TCR beta sequencing. Genomic DNA extraction from the blood cell samples was performed with the Qiagen DNeasy Blood Extraction Kit.

The library was prepared using the immunoSEQ multiplex PCR assay. For the multiplex PCR, a mixture combining 60 forward primers for TCR Vbeta segments and 13 reverse primers for TCR Jbeta segments was used. Amplification of the CDR3 region of rearranged TCR beta genes was performed with a multiplex PCR assay on genomic DNA. The amplified TCR beta libraries were sequenced on the Illumina HiSeq System as 87-base-pair reads. In the original analysis: A later analysis counted about 82 million unique TCR beta chains across the 650 to 700 repertoires, and roughly 11 million of these chains were shared by at least two donors. Raw reads were error-corrected and collapsed into unique sequences by a nearest-neighbor algorithm in which closely related sequences were merged to remove PCR and sequencing errors. To assign V, D and J gene segments, CDR3 sequences were aligned to IMGT reference sequences. Each retained sequence needed at least a six-nucleotide match to both a V gene segment and a J gene segment. Rearrangements were classified as productive when the CDR3 lacked stop codons and remained in frame with V and J, and all other rearrangements were classified as non-productive. Following IMGT convention, CDR3 was defined as the stretch from the second conserved V-encoded cysteine to the conserved J-encoded phenylalanine. The earlier analysis of approximately 590 of the donors excluded any sequence lacking an unambiguous match to a single V gene segment. An earlier analysis of about 600 of the donors called V segments functional above 56.7% productive rearrangements and segregating when the between-donor standard deviation exceeded 5%. A statistical classification framework was built for diagnosing cytomegalovirus status from the catalog of TCR beta chain sequences. A later analysis assigned V and J genes by comparing TCR nucleotide sequences with IMGT/GENE-DB human TR gene sequences. Using the TCRdist pipeline, a later analysis assigned CDR3 sequences along with most-parsimonious VDJ recombination scenarios. A later analysis defined each TCR beta chain by its CDR3 amino acid sequence plus V-gene family, and excluded reads lacking a unique V-gene family. To address suspected cross-contamination and a sequencing artifact, a later analysis removed some 620 highly shared, low-generation-probability nucleotide sequences. A later analysis calculated a clonal expansion index for each public chain from normalized within-repertoire ranks of inferred template counts. In a later analysis, generation probabilities were computed with a VDJ recombination model fitted to out-of-frame rearrangements, and the resulting probabilities were checked against IGoR. In a later analysis, TCR-TCR, TCR-HLA and TCR-CMV co-occurrence was scored with hypergeometric tests, and a repertoire-size bias correction was applied to TCR pairs. False discovery rates were estimated in a later analysis by permuting HLA or CMV assignments 20 times. In a later analysis, co-occurring TCRs were grouped with DBSCAN, and TCRdist sequence similarity was added when clustering was performed within HLA-allele-positive subsets. For co-occurrence clustering, repertoires with fewer than 30,000 or more than 120,000 public chains were excluded, along with four or five repertoires with anomalous nucleotide sharing. TCRdb carries this immuneACCESS record with in-frame sequences only. Its versions omit some clonotypes, under half of them owing to an unresolved V gene in the studies checked, with the rest unexplained. That table supplies the V and J calls and clone size; D and trimming were determined from the DNA. This sample is represented by 130,000 to 150,000 clones; approximately 78% of them were singletons. Approximately 4.2% of the sample comes from the top ten.

The rearrangement combines TRBV29-1 with TRBJ1-2; 6 matching bases give a weak D call of TRBD1. Sequencing input: PBMCs. The clonotype was recovered from a woman aged 40 to 55 in good health and CMV-seropositive. The CDR3 in this case is CSVLPQGNYGYTF. The sequence in DNA is TGCAGCGTCCTCCCACAGGGTAACTATGGCTACACCTTC.